One T cell receptor beta chain is described in this entry. Its antigen target is currently unknown. It has no much larger one-base neighbor in the sample; base qualities were not kept. Library preparation employed the immunoSEQ multiplex PCR assay. A mixture of 60 forward primers for TCR Vbeta segments and 13 reverse primers for TCR Jbeta segments was used in the multiplex PCR. Amplification of the CDR3 region of rearranged TCR beta genes was performed with a multiplex PCR assay on genomic DNA. On the Illumina HiSeq System, the amplified TCR beta libraries were sequenced as 87-base-pair reads. In the original analysis: In a later analysis, tens of millions of unique TCR beta chains were counted across the 690 or so repertoires, and roughly 9.9 million of these chains were shared by at least two donors. To remove PCR and sequencing errors, raw reads were error-corrected and collapsed into unique sequences using a nearest-neighbor algorithm that merged closely related sequences. CDR3 sequences were aligned to IMGT reference sequences to assign V, D and J gene segments. Each retained sequence needed at least a six-nucleotide match to both a V gene segment and a J gene segment. A rearrangement counted as productive if the CDR3 had no stop codons and remained in frame with V and J, and every other rearrangement counted as non-productive. Following IMGT convention, CDR3 was defined as the stretch from the second conserved V-encoded cysteine to the conserved J-encoded phenylalanine. The earlier analysis of more than 450 of the donors excluded sequences that lacked an unambiguous match to a single V gene segment. An earlier analysis of several hundred of the donors called V segments functional above 56.7% productive rearrangements and segregating when the between-donor standard deviation exceeded 5%. To diagnose cytomegalovirus status from the catalog of TCR beta chain sequences, a statistical classification framework was built. V and J gene assignment, in a later analysis, came from comparing TCR nucleotide sequences with IMGT/GENE-DB human TR gene sequences. The TCRdist pipeline was used in a later analysis to assign CDR3 sequences and most-parsimonious VDJ recombination scenarios. In a later analysis, each TCR beta chain was defined by its CDR3 amino acid sequence together with its V-gene family, and reads lacking a unique V-gene family were excluded. A later analysis removed 550 to 650 highly shared, low-generation-probability nucleotide sequences to deal with suspected cross-contamination and a sequencing artifact. In a later analysis, a clonal expansion index was calculated for each public chain from normalized within-repertoire ranks of inferred template counts. A later analysis computed generation probabilities with a VDJ recombination model fitted to out-of-frame rearrangements, and checked the results against IGoR. Hypergeometric tests were used in a later analysis to score TCR-TCR, TCR-HLA and TCR-CMV co-occurrence, with a repertoire-size bias correction applied to the TCR pairs. False discovery rates were estimated in a later analysis by permuting HLA or CMV assignments 20 times. A later analysis grouped co-occurring TCRs with DBSCAN, adding TCRdist sequence similarity when clustering within HLA-allele-positive subsets. For co-occurrence clustering, repertoires with fewer than 30,000 or more than 120,000 public chains were excluded, along with five repertoires with anomalous nucleotide sharing. The source is immuneACCESS, and TCRdb retained only in-frame sequences with V and J called. Part of the clones is not carried over; for the studies checked, unresolved V genes explain less than half of this, and the remainder is unexplained. Clonal size and the V and J genes are those of that table, whereas D and trimming came from the DNA. For this sample the table gives about 100,000 clones, of which over 70% were detected only once. The ten largest clones capture approximately 2.1% of the sample.

For this chain, trimming is 1 base at the V end and 4 bases at the J end, and the number of junction bases without a gene match is 3. The CDR3 measures 14 amino acids from cysteine to phenylalanine. Left in the record is the CDR3 DNA by itself, 42 bases read in frame from the first base. The germline V gene sets CDR1 to MGHRA and CDR2 to YSYEKL. The cohort was made up of 650 to 700 healthy bone marrow donors. All cohort members were sampled while nominally healthy, although unrecorded immune exposures were likely present. The donor tested CMV seronegative and was one of the 352 seronegative cohort members. A peripheral blood sample was provided by each donor, and peripheral blood mononuclear cells were used for TCR beta sequencing. The Qiagen DNeasy Blood Extraction Kit was used to extract genomic DNA from the blood cell samples. These data come from a study of cytomegalovirus exposure and HLA in healthy donors (dated by TCRdb to 2016 to 2017). About the full investigation: According to an earlier analysis of 587 of the donors, about 179 million T cells yielded 117 million unique TCR beta sequences and around 280 Gb of sequence data. Approximately 310 gigabases of sequencing data and roughly 90 million unique TCR sequences were included in an early release covering several hundred HLA-typed donors. The genetic ancestry cluster associated with self-reported Caucasian donors included 65% to 90% of the 398 genotyped donors. The study was designed to test whether signatures of past pathogen exposure could be identified by cataloging public T cell receptors. The T cell repertoires of around 670 subjects were profiled by immunosequencing and related to cytomegalovirus serostatus. Along with the roughly 670-subject first cohort, a separate validation cohort of over a hundred different subjects was used. To predict cytomegalovirus infection status, the study combined high-throughput TCR immunosequencing, statistical association of individual TCRs with disease status, and machine learning. A later analysis re-analyzed previously published TCR beta repertoires from 550 to 700 donors and added high-resolution HLA genotyping to study TCR occurrence patterns. Rather than using new phenotypic data, the later analysis identified candidate immune exposures from TCR beta sequences and from how often those sequences occurred across donors. In an earlier analysis of roughly 580 of the donors, high-throughput TCR beta sequencing was used to judge whether each TCR beta V gene segment behaved as functional or pseudogenic. Donor age, sex, ethnicity and CMV serostatus were compiled together with the repertoire data. A later genetic analysis took genome-wide SNP genotypes for about 60% of the roughly 670 donors and used that subset as a discovery cohort. Every discovery cohort repertoire had been produced on one sequencing platform. Both class I and class II loci were covered by HLA typing, at four-digit resolution. Typing coverage differed by locus: A, B, C, DRB1 and DQB1 were typed in about 629-640 donors, DQA1 in 522, DPA1 in around 580, and DPB1 in roughly 470. A handful of DR-DQ haplotypes were treated as single units for association and clustering because of strong linkage in the cohort. Among around 400 genotyped donors of the cohort, an average of approximately 240,000 unique TCR beta nucleotide sequences was sequenced per donor, of which approximately 18% were non-productive. What the research found in general, with its limitations: Strong co-occurrence of HLA alleles, especially DR and DQ, made assigning TCR associations to individual alleles difficult. For the cohort, immune exposure information was limited to CMV serostatus. Because HLA typing was unavailable for some donors at each locus, only the typed subset was used in association tests. A later analysis found that most CMV-associated TCR beta chains appeared HLA-restricted, with HLA associations seemingly driven largely by CMV exposure. According to a later analysis, TCR association rates differed among HLA loci, with DRB1 alleles showing the most associated TCRs and HLA-C alleles showing the fewest. Only TCR beta chains were sequenced in this cohort, and the absence of alpha or paired-chain data limited detectable features. A further reported finding was that TCR beta sequences accurately predicted the HLA-A and HLA-B alleles for most subjects in the first cohort. Presence/absence analyses assumed roughly uniform sequencing depth across donors, an assumption that may not hold. A few of the identified cytomegalovirus-associated TCR beta chains were confirmed in vitro to be specific for cytomegalovirus antigens. In a later analysis, around 17,000 TCR beta sequences were associated with specific HLA alleles at a false discovery rate of 0.05. A later analysis reported that several top co-occurrence clusters appeared linked to parvovirus B19, influenza, CMV and Epstein-Barr virus. A cluster of highly shared sequence variants was judged likely to be a technical artifact of the sequencing pipeline. In a later analysis, HLA-associated TCR beta chains showed more clonal expansion and lower generation probabilities than non-associated chains that were equally common. Because the 87-base-pair reads could not distinguish some IMGT-functional V segments, including TRBV6-2 and TRBV6-3, those segments were excluded. An association between a missense DCLRE1C variant and V-gene and J-gene trimming of TCR beta chains was found in a later genetic analysis and replicated in an independent cohort. The authors suggested that the approach could potentially be extended to other disease states and immunological phenotypes. Correlated functional status among segregating V segments might be attributable to linkage disequilibrium, but an unknown experimental factor could not be ruled out. Compared with the approximately 720-donor mean, donors in an Asian-associated ancestry cluster had fewer N-insertions in productive TCRs, according to a later genetic analysis. A total of roughly 160 TCR beta chains were listed by the study as associated with cytomegalovirus. In an earlier analysis of more than 450 of the donors, most TCR beta V segments were observed in productive rearrangements about 87% or about 30% of the time, broadly matching IMGT annotations. The earlier analysis of 587 of the donors excluded approximately 17 rarely observed V segments, including chromosome 9 orphons, because counts were too low. While some public TCRs were present in many individuals, most TCR sequences turned up only very rarely across donors. Cytomegalovirus status was reported to be diagnosed by the classifier with high specificity and sensitivity in both the original and validation cohorts.

Sequencing input: PBMCs. The sequence derives from a man aged 25 to 45 in good health and CMV-seronegative. The V and J genes are TRBV4-1 and TRBJ1-2; 7 bases in the junction line up with TRBD1. The CDR3 protein sequence reads: CASSQGTGRYGYTF. The DNA reads as follows: TGCGCCAGCAGCCAAGGGACAGGCCGCTATGGCTACACCTTC.